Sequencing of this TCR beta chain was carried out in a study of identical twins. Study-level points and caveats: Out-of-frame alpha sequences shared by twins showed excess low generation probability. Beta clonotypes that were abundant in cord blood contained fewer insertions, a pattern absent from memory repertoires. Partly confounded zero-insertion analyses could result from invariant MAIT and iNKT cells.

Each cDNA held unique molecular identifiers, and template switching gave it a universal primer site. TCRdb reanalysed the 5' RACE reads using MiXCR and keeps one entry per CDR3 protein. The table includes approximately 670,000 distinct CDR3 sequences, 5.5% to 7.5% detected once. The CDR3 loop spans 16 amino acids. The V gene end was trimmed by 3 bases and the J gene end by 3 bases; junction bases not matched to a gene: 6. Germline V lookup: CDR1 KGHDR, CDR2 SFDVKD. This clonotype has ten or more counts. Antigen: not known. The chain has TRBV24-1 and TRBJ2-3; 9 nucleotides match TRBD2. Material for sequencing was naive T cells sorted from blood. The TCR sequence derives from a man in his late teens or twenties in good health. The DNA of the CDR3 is TGTGCCACCAGTGATCCCATTAGCGGGAGAACAGATACGCAGTATTTT. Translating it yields CATSDPISGRTDTQYF.